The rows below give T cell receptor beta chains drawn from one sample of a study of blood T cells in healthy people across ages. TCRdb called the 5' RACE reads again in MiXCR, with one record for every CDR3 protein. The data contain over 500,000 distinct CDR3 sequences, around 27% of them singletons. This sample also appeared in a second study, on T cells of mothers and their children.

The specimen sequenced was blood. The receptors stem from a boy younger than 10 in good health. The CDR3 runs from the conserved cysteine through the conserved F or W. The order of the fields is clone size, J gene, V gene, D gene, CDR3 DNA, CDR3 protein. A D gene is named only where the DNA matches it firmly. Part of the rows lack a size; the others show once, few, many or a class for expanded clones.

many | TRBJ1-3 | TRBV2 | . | TGTGCCAGAAAATTGTCTGGAAACACCATATATTTT | CARKLSGNTIYF
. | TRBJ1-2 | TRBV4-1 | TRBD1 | TGCGCCAGCAGCCAACTCGGACAGGGGTTATATGGCTACACCTTC | CASSQLGQGLYGYTF
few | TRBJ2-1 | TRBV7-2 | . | TGTGCCAGCAGCCCGACCTCCGGAGACTACAATGAGCAGTTCTTC | CASSPTSGDYNEQFF
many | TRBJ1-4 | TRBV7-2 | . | TGTGCCAGCAGCTCGCAGATTAATGAAAAACTGTTTTTT | CASSSQINEKLFF
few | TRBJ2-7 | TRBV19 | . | TGTGCCAGTAGTGCGGGACAGCTATCCTACGAGCAGTACTTC | CASSAGQLSYEQYF
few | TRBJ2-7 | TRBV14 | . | TGTGCCAGCAGCCTTTCGTTTCGGGCGGAAGGGCAGTACTTC | CASSLSFRAEGQYF
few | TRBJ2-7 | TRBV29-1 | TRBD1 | TGCAGCGTTGAGTTCGGGACAGGGTCCTACGAGCAGTACTTC | CSVEFGTGSYEQYF
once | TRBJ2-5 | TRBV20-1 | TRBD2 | TGCAGTGCTAGGAGGGGGACTAGCGGGAGACAGACCCAGTACTTC | CSARRGTSGRQTQYF
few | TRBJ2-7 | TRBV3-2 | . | TGTGCCAGCCAATGGGGCTCCTACGAGCAGTACTTC | CASQWGSYEQYF
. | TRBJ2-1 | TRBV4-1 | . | TGCGCCAGCAGCTCCGTCACAGGGCCGGGGTCCTACAATGAGCACTTCTTC | CASSSVTGPGSYNEHFF
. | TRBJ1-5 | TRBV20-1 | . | TGCAGTGCTAGAGATGGAAGGGAAGGCAATCAGCCCCAGCATTTT | CSARDGREGNQPQHF
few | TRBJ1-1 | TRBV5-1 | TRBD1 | TGCGCCAGCAGCTGGAGGACAGGGGGCGCGTTTTCTGAAGCTTTCTTT | CASSWRTGGAFSEAFF
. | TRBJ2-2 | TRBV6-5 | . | TGTGCCAGCAGTTTTGGTAGGGGGGCCGGGGAGCTGTTTTTT | CASSFGRGAGELFF
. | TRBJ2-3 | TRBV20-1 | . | TGCAGTGCTAGGTACCTAGCGATTTCAGATACGCAGTATTTT | CSARYLAISDTQYF
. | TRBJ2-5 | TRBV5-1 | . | TGCGCCAGCAGCCGACCGGACACGAGGGAGACCCAGTACTTC | CASSRPDTRETQYF
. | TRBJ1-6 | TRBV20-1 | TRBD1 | TGCAGTGCTAGGGAGGGACAGGAAAATTCACCCCTCCACTTT | CSAREGQENSPLHF
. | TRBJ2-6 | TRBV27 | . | TGTGCCAGCAGTTTAACGACTGGGGCCAACGTCCTGACTTTC | CASSLTTGANVLTF
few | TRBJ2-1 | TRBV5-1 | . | TGCGCCAGCAGCTCCGATTCGATCACAGGGGAGCAGTTCTTC | CASSSDSITGEQFF
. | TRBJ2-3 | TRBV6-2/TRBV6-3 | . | TGTGCCAGCAGTTACGAGCGCAGGCACACAGATACGCAGTATTTT | CASSYERRHTDTQYF
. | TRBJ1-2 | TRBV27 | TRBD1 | TGTGCCAGCTCGGACAGGGGGCAAGGCCACACCTTC | CASSDRGQGHTF
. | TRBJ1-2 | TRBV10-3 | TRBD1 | TGTGCCAGTAACTCGGGACAGATGTTATCCGGCTACACCTTC | CASNSGQMLSGYTF
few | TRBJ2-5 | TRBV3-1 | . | TGTGCCAGCAGCCATCGAGCTCGCGCCGAGACCCAGTACTTC | CASSHRARAETQYF
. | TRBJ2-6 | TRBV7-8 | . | TGTGCCAGCAGTTATGGGGCCAACGTCCTGACTTTC | CASSYGANVLTF
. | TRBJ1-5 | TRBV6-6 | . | TGTGCCAGCAGTTACGAGGGACAACTCAATCAGCCCCAGCATTTT | CASSYEGQLNQPQHF
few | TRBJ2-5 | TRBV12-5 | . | TGTGCTAGTGGTTCGACAGACCAAGAGACCCAGTACTTC | CASGSTDQETQYF
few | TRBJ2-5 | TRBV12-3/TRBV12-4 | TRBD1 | TGTGCCAGCAGCACTACAGGGGTTGAAGAGACCCAGTACTTC | CASSTTGVEETQYF
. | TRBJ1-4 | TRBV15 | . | TGTGCCACCAGCCTTTCGATGGCGGACCCTGAAAAACTGTTTTTT | CATSLSMADPEKLFF
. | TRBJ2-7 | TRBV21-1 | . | TGTGCCAGCAGCAAACGGGAGGTAGGGAAGGACGAGCAGTACTTC | CASSKREVGKDEQYF
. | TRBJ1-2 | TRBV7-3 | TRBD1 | TGTGCCAGCAGCTTCGGACAGGGGAGACGGGATGGCTACACCTTC | CASSFGQGRRDGYTF
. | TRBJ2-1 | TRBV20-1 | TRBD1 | TGCAGTGCCAGGGACAGGACGCGGGTCAATGAGCAGTTCTTC | CSARDRTRVNEQFF
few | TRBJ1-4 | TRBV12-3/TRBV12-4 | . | TGTGCCAGCAGTAAGCTTTCAGGGCTCGTTGAAAAACTGTTTTTT | CASSKLSGLVEKLFF
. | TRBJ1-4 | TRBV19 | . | TGTGCCAGTAGTACCTCCTTAAGGGCAACTAATGAAAAACTGTTTTTT | CASSTSLRATNEKLFF
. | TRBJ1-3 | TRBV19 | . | TGTGCCAGTAGATCCACAGGATCCGGAAACACCATATATTTT | CASRSTGSGNTIYF
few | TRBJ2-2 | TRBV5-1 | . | TGCGCCAGCAGCGCGGGTAATCGACAGAACACCGGGGAGCTGTTTTTT | CASSAGNRQNTGELFF
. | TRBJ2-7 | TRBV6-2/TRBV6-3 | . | TGTGCCAGCGGACAGAATTACGAGCAGTACTTC | CASGQNYEQYF
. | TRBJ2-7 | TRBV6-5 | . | TGTGCCAGCAGTTACTCCCGCGCCGCCTACGAGCAGTACTTC | CASSYSRAAYEQYF
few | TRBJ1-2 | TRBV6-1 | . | TGTGCCAGCAGTGAAGCTGCGACAGGTTTGGAAGGCTACACCTTC | CASSEAATGLEGYTF
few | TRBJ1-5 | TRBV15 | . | TGTGCCACCAGCCGAGAAGGACACACGCCTCTCAATCAGCCCCAGCATTTT | CATSREGHTPLNQPQHF
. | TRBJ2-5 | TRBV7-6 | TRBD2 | TGTGCCAGCAGCTTAAGACTAGCGGGGCGACAAGAGACCCAGTACTTC | CASSLRLAGRQETQYF
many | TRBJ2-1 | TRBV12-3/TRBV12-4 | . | TGTGCCAGCAGTTTTAAAGGGTGGTACAATGAGCAGTTCTTC | CASSFKGWYNEQFF
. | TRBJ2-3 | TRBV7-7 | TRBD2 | TGTGCCAGCAGCTTAGGTCCTAGCGGTACCACAGATACGCAGTATTTT | CASSLGPSGTTDTQYF
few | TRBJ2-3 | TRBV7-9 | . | TGTGCCAGCAGCCACCCTTGGGGGGCCAATGTAGATACGCAGTATTTT | CASSHPWGANVDTQYF
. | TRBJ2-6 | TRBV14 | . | TGTGCCAGCAGCCAAGAAGCCAGGTCAAGCTCTGGGGCCAACGTCCTGACTTTC | CASSQEARSSSGANVLTF
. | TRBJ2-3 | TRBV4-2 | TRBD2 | TGTGCCAGCAGCCAAGATGGGACCGACTTCGGCGGGGGGATCACCGATACGCAGTATTTT | CASSQDGTDFGGGITDTQYF
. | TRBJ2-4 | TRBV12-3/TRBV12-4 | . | TGTGCCAGCAGCCCGGAGAGGGAAAACATTCAGTACTTC | CASSPERENIQYF
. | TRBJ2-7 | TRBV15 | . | TGTGCCACCAGCAGAGATCATGCTAGCGACGAGCAGTACTTC | CATSRDHASDEQYF
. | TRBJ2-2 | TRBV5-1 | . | TGCGCCAGCAGCTTGGCCCAGGGGAGGATAGGCGGGGAGCTGTTTTTT | CASSLAQGRIGGELFF
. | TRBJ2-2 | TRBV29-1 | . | TGCAGCGTTGGGTCGCGGACAAGGTTTTCCGGGGAGCTGTTTTTT | CSVGSRTRFSGELFF
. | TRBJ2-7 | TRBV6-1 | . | TGTGCCAGCAGTGACGCCGATATCTACGAGCAGTACTTC | CASSDADIYEQYF
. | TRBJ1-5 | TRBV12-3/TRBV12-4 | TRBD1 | TGTGCCAGCAGTTCTACAGGGGGCGCGAAGCCCCAGCATTTT | CASSSTGGAKPQHF